This entry describes one T cell receptor beta chain. Its cognate antigen has yet to be identified. One base away there is no much larger clone; base qualities are not given. Libraries were prepared through the immunoSEQ multiplex PCR assay. TCRdb retrieved this table from immuneACCESS and kept in-frame rearrangements only. Not all clones are present; in checked studies, unresolved V genes account for under half, and no reason is known for the remainder. The sample has under 85,000 clones on record, around 90% of them singletons. Together, the top ten hold about 0.35% of the sample. These data come from a study of technical replicates of blood from a few donors (dated 2017 in TCRdb). Per the germline V gene (reference sequence), LNHDA is the CDR1 and SQIVND is the CDR2. Its CDR3 holds 18 amino acids, cysteine through phenylalanine. Only the CDR3 DNA stays, 54 bases, in frame from base 1. V ends up 5 bases short and J 6 bases short, with an unmatched junction base count of 17.

The chain couples TRBV19 to TRBJ2-1, with 9 bases matching TRBD2. The sample comprised T cells isolated from PBMCs. The TCR comes from a human donor in good health. CDR3 region: CASSPLAGRRGRRNEQFF. The DNA reads TGTGCCAGTAGTCCTCTAGCGGGAAGAAGGGGACGACGCAATGAGCAGTTCTTC.